The rows below give T cell receptor beta chains drawn from one sample of a study of blood T cell repertoires in COVID-19. Some clones are missing from TCRdb's copy, which holds only in-frame ones; the method was immunoSEQ multiplex PCR. The sample includes about 170,000 clones, 85% to 90% of them seen just once. The sample was peripheral blood. These TCRs come from a man in his sixties with COVID-19, enrolled during active disease. Each CDR3 is given with its conserved first and last residue. Fields, in order: clone size, D gene, V gene, J gene, CDR3 protein, CDR3 DNA. A D gene is named only where the DNA matches it firmly. Some rows mark clone size as missing; the rest say once, few, many or name a class of expanded clone.

.	.	TRBV6-1	TRBJ2-4	CASSEYEGNIQYF	TGTGCCAGCAGTGAATACGAGGGAAACATTCAGTACTTC
.	.	TRBV15	TRBJ2-7	CATSRDSFYEQYF	TGTGCCACCAGCAGGGACAGCTTCTACGAGCAGTACTTC
.	.	TRBV3-1/TRBV3-2	TRBJ1-3	CASSRDFSSGNTIYF	TGTGCCAGCAGCCGGGACTTTAGCTCTGGAAACACCATATATTTT
.	.	TRBV27	TRBJ1-2	CASLWGYTF	TGTGCCAGCCTATGGGGCTACACCTTC
.	.	TRBV6-5	TRBJ2-1	CASTFNEQFF	TGTGCCAGCACCTTCAATGAGCAGTTCTTC
.	TRBD2	TRBV12-5	TRBJ2-1	CASGLMASGYNEQFF	TGTGCTAGTGGTTTGATGGCTAGCGGTTACAATGAGCAGTTCTTC
.	TRBD1	TRBV7-8	TRBJ1-2	CASSLSQGAGYGYTF	TGTGCCAGCAGCCTCTCACAGGGGGCCGGCTATGGCTACACCTTC
few	.	TRBV5-4	TRBJ2-5	CASSERATETQYF	TGTGCCAGCAGCGAACGAGCAACGGAGACCCAGTACTTC
.	TRBD2	TRBV2	TRBJ2-3	CASKSAPSGTDTQYF	TGTGCCAGCAAATCCGCCCCTAGCGGGACAGATACGCAGTATTTT
.	.	TRBV11-2	TRBJ2-2	CASSLVGGQINTGELFF	TGTGCCAGCAGCTTAGTGGGCGGGCAGATTAACACCGGGGAGCTGTTTTTT
.	.	TRBV14	TRBJ2-7	CASSPRQPRFGEQYF	TGTGCCAGCAGCCCACGACAACCCCGTTTTGGCGAGCAGTACTTC
.	TRBD1	TRBV29-1	TRBJ2-6	CSAWTGFGSGANVLTF	TGCAGCGCCTGGACAGGGTTCGGCTCTGGGGCCAACGTCCTGACTTTC
few	.	TRBV7-2	TRBJ1-6	CASSSHLGRNSPLHF	TGTGCCAGCAGCTCGCACCTGGGGAGGAATTCACCCCTCCACTTT
.	TRBD1	TRBV11-3	TRBJ2-1	CASSAPGQSLFNEQFF	TGTGCCAGCAGCGCCCCGGGACAGTCCCTATTCAATGAGCAGTTCTTC
.	TRBD1	TRBV24-1	TRBJ2-7	CATSDPRQGAYEQYF	TGTGCCACCAGTGACCCCCGACAGGGAGCCTACGAGCAGTACTTC
once	TRBD1	TRBV18	TRBJ1-4	CASSLGQGNEKLFF	TGTGCCAGCTCACTGGGACAGGGTAATGAAAAACTGTTTTTT
.	.	TRBV25-1	TRBJ1-1	CASSGTQVFTEAFF	TGTGCCAGCAGTGGGACACAGGTTTTCACTGAAGCTTTCTTT
once	.	TRBV7-2	TRBJ2-2	CASSYDSTGELFF	TGTGCCAGCAGCTACGACAGCACCGGGGAGCTGTTTTTT
.	.	TRBV14	TRBJ1-1	CASSQAHHKNTEAFF	TGTGCCAGCAGCCAAGCTCATCACAAGAACACTGAAGCTTTCTTT
.	TRBD1	TRBV2	TRBJ1-5	CASGGQGDQPQHF	TGTGCCAGCGGCGGACAGGGGGATCAGCCCCAGCATTTT
.	TRBD1	TRBV5-1	TRBJ1-1	CASSLDRGGGAFF	TGCGCCAGCAGCTTGGACAGGGGTGGAGGAGCTTTCTTT